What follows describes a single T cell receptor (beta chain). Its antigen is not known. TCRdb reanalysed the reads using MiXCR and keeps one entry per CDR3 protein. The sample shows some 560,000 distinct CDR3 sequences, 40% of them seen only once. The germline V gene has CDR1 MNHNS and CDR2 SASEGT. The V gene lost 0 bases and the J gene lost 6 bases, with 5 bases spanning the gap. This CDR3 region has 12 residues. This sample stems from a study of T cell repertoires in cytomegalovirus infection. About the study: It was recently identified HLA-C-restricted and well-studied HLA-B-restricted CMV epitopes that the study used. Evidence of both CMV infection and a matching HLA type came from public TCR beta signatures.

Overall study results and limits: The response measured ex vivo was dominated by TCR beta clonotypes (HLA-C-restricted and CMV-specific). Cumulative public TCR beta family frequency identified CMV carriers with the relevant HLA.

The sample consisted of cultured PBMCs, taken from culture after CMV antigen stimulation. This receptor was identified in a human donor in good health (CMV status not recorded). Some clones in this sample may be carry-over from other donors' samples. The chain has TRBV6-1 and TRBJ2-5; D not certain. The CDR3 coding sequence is TGTGCCAGCAGTGAAGCAGTGCAGACCCAGTACTTC. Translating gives CASSEAVQTQYF.